Below, 8 T cell receptor beta chains from the same sample are listed, as sequenced in a study of blood T cell repertoires in COVID-19. Generated by immunoSEQ multiplex PCR, the TCRdb table keeps only in-frame clones and is missing some. The sample has fewer than 200,000 clones, about 85% seen once. Sequencing was carried out using peripheral blood. These receptors were obtained from a woman aged 55 to 70 with COVID-19, enrolled during active disease.

The V and J genes are TRBV5-1 and TRBJ2-1, with 9 bases fitting TRBD2. The CDR3 is made up of 17 amino acids. Germline lookup yields CDR1 SGHRS and CDR2 YFSETQ. V shed 2 bases, J shed 2 bases, and the junction held 8 bases outside the gene matches. CDR3 DNA sequence: TGCGCCAGCAGCTTAGGTAGCGGGGGTCAGACCTACAATGAGCAGTTCTTC. Its protein product is CASSLGSGGQTYNEQFF.

The rearrangement links TRBV7-9 to TRBJ1-6, with unresolved D. Germline V gene sequence: CDR1 SEHNR, CDR2 FQNEAQ (reference sequence). V was pared by 1 base and J by 10 bases, with 11 bases between. The CDR3 spans 14 residues. The CDR3 DNA is TGTGCCAGCAGCTTAGAATTCCCTCCCTCACCCCTCCACTTT. It specifies CASSLEFPPSPLHF. The full variable domain, rest sourced from reference TRBV7-9 and TRBJ1-6, is DTGVSQNPRHKITKRGQNVTFRCDPISEHNRLYWYRQTLGQGPEFLTYFQNEAQLEKSRLLSDRFSAERPKGSFSTLEIQRTEQGDSAMYLCASSLEFPPSPLHFGNGTRLTVT.

The chain employs TRBV7-9 and TRBJ1-3, with 7 positions matching TRBD1. Germline loops: CDR1 SEHNR, CDR2 FQNEAQ (reference sequence). This CDR3 region has 14 residues. V shed 6 bases, J shed 2 bases, and the junction held 4 bases outside the gene matches. DNA of the CDR3: TGTGCCAGCAGTACAGGGGAACCTGGAAACACCATATATTTT. Translated, it gives CASSTGEPGNTIYF.

This rearrangement joins TRBV2 to TRBJ1-6, with a possible D match to TRBD1 (5 bases). The germline V and J ends were trimmed by 4 bases and 6 bases, with 16 bases remaining between them. The CDR3 length is 16 residues. Germline lookup yields CDR1 SNHLY and CDR2 FYNNEI. The CDR3 here is CASSAPRQGINSPLHF. In DNA form, the CDR3 reads TGTGCCAGCAGTGCCCCTCGGCAGGGTATTAATTCACCCCTCCACTTT.

The chain joins TRBV6-5 to TRBJ1-5; D unclear. Germline CDR1 is MNHEY and CDR2 is SVGAGI. The CDR3 is made up of 15 amino acids. Between the trimmed V and J ends, which lost 6 bases and 0 bases, there was a span of 12 bases. CDR3 coding DNA: TGTGCCAGCAGAAGAGACTCCGTTAGCAATCAGCCCCAGCATTTT. Protein sequence: CASRRDSVSNQPQHF.

The chain recombines TRBV6-5 with TRBJ1-6; possibly TRBD1 for D (5 bases). This CDR3 region has 15 residues. Looked up from germline, CDR1 is MNHEY and CDR2 is SVGAGI. Trimming cost V 6 bases and J 5 bases, with 14 bases left between them. The CDR3 DNA sequence: TGTGCCAGCAGAGGCGGGACGGCTGATAATTCACCCCTCCACTTT. This gives the protein CASRGGTADNSPLHF.

The chain is built from TRBV5-1 and TRBJ2-5; 7 nucleotides line up with TRBD1. Germline V lookup: CDR1 SGHRS, CDR2 YFSETQ. Trimming cost V 2 bases and J 0 bases; bases outside gene matches: 7. The CDR3 is 16 amino acids. The CDR3 nucleotides read TGCGCCAGCAGCTTAGACGGACAGGAAGACCAAGAGACCCAGTACTTC. It encodes CASSLDGQEDQETQYF.

This chain links TRBV5-1 with TRBJ2-5; D might be TRBD2 (6 bases). V shed 3 bases and J shed 2 bases, with 14 bases lying between them. From germline, CDR1 is SGHRS and CDR2 YFSETQ. This CDR3 is 15 amino acids long. The CDR3 DNA reads TGCGCCAGCAGCTCCGGGACTCAGGTACAAGAGACCCAGTACTTC. Translating gives CASSSGTQVQETQYF.